Presented here are 27 T cell receptor beta chains from one specimen sequenced in a study of T-cell reconstitution after alpha-beta-depleted transplantation in children. The authors prepared the TCRbeta library with unique molecular identifiers. Via MiXCR, TCRdb re-called the PCR reads, giving one row per CDR3 protein. The table shows hundreds of thousands of distinct CDR3 sequences, with approximately 17% occurring only once. The input for sequencing was PBMCs from the stem cell graft donor, taken from the stem cell graft. The source is a human donor who donated a stem cell graft to a child with acute myeloid leukemia.

This clonotype was found a few times. The chain recombines TRBV5-8 with TRBJ2-7; 9 bases fit TRBD1. Germline V gives CDR1 SGHTS, CDR2 YDEGEE. V lost 4 bases, J lost 5 bases, and 7 bases stayed unmatched. There are 14 residues in the CDR3. In nucleotides, the CDR3 is TGTGCCAGCAGCCCCGGGACAGGGAAGAACGAGCAGTACGTC. Protein: CASSPGTGKNEQYV.

This clonotype was seen more than once but under ten times. The chain joins TRBV20-1 to TRBJ2-7; TRBD2 matches 13 bases. The CDR3 is 17 amino acids. V was pared by 3 bases and J by 0 bases, with 8 bases of the junction left unmatched. From germline, CDR1 is DFQATT and CDR2 SNEGSKA (reference sequence). Written as DNA, the CDR3 is TGCAGTGCTAGTTCGGGACTAGCGGGGCGGAGCTCCTACGAGCAGTACTTC. As protein: CSASSGLAGRSSYEQYF.

This clonotype was found many times. V is TRBV20-1 and J is TRBJ1-2; D possibly corresponds to TRBD1 (6 bases). CDR3 length equals 13 residues. Germline assignment: CDR1 DFQATT and CDR2 SNEGSKA (reference sequence). Trimming removed 3 bases at V and 3 bases at J, with 11 bases between. CDR3 nucleotides: TGCAGTGCTAGCACAACAGGGTACTATGGCTACACCTTC. Translation: CSASTTGYYGYTF.

In this sample, this clonotype turned up once. This chain connects TRBV27 to TRBJ2-1; weak D call: TRBD2 (7 bases). The length of the CDR3 is 15 residues. Trimming took 3 bases from V and 8 from J, leaving 17 bases between them. The germline V gene encodes CDR1 MNHEY and CDR2 SMNVEV (reference sequence). The DNA for the CDR3 is TGTGCCAGCAGTTTGGGGGGGGGCAGTTTGCATGAGCAGTTCTTC. Translated, it gives CASSLGGGSLHEQFF.

This clonotype was seen many times. The chain joins TRBV9 to TRBJ2-7; 10 nucleotides align to TRBD2. The CDR3 totals 14 residues. Germline assignment: CDR1 SGDLS and CDR2 YYNGEE. With V trimmed by 3 bases and J by 3 bases, 3 bases remained unmatched. In DNA, the CDR3 is TGTGCCAGCAGCGCATCTAGCGGGAGCTACGAGCAGTACTTC. Its protein product is CASSASSGSYEQYF. Drawing the rest from reference TRBV9 and TRBJ2-7, the complete variable domain is DSGVTQTPKHLITATGQRVTLRCSPRSGDLSVYWYQQSLDQGLQFLIQYYNGEERAKGNILERFSAQQFPDLHSELNLSSLELGDSALYFCASSASSGSYEQYFGPGTRLTVT.

The V gene is TRBV7-9, the J gene TRBJ2-1, with 9 bases identical to TRBD1. After removal of 3 bases from V and 8 bases from J, the junction contained 8 bases not matched to a gene. Germline loops: CDR1 SEHNR, CDR2 FQNEAQ (reference sequence). The CDR3 has 15 amino acids. CDR3 region: CASSLGTGKADEQFF. The DNA of the CDR3 is TGTGCCAGCAGCTTGGGGACAGGGAAGGCAGATGAGCAGTTCTTC.

This clonotype was seen only a few times. The V gene is TRBV7-3, the J gene TRBJ2-7; 10 nucleotides match TRBD1. Germline V CDR1 and CDR2: SGHTA, FQGTGA. V shed 5 bases, J shed 0 bases, and the junction held 10 bases outside the gene matches. This CDR3 has 17 residues. CDR3 in amino acids: CASSPTPGQGSSYEQYF. CDR3 DNA sequence: TGTGCCAGCAGCCCCACCCCGGGACAGGGGAGCTCCTACGAGCAGTACTTC.

This clonotype showed up just once. The J gene is TRBJ2-7, the V gene TRBV7-9, with D possibly TRBD1 on 6 matching bases. Germline V lookup: CDR1 SEHNR, CDR2 FQNEAQ (reference sequence). The CDR3 consists of 14 residues. V was shortened by 6 bases and J by 1 base, with 13 bases between the two germline ends. In nucleotides, the CDR3 is TGTGCCAGCAGTTCACCGGGACATTCCTACGAGCAGTACTTC. Its protein product is CASSSPGHSYEQYF.

The rearrangement links TRBV27 to TRBJ1-1, with D possibly being TRBD1 (5 bases). Germline V gene lookup returns CDR1 MNHEY and CDR2 SMNVEV (reference sequence). V lost 2 bases and J 4 bases, leaving 11 bases between the germline ends. This CDR3 contains 14 residues. The CDR3 protein is CASSLGGRATEAFF. In nucleotides, the CDR3 is TGTGCCAGCAGTTTAGGGGGTCGGGCCACTGAAGCTTTCTTT.

This clonotype came up many times. The genes are TRBV12-3 or TRBV12-4 and TRBJ2-1; D remains ambiguous. The CDR3 contains 12 residues. V was cut by 8 bases and J by 2 bases, with 7 bases left in between. The DNA of the CDR3 is TGTGCCAGCGGATTCACCTACAATGAGCAGTTCTTC. It specifies CASGFTYNEQFF.

The CDR3 spells CASSESWETQYF. CDR3 DNA: TGTGCCAGCAGTGAATCGTGGGAGACCCAGTACTTC. The chain joins TRBV25-1 to TRBJ2-5; no definite D call. The V gene lost 1 base and the J gene lost 5 bases, with 5 bases spanning the gap. Germline lookup yields CDR1 MGHDK and CDR2 SYGVNS. This CDR3 comprises 12 residues.

The rearrangement uses TRBV2 and TRBJ2-7, with 7 bases aligning to TRBD1. The CDR3 runs to 14 residues. V lost 6 bases and J lost 0; bases outside the gene matches: 5. Germline V gives CDR1 SNHLY, CDR2 FYNNEI. The DNA for the CDR3 is TGTGCCAGCAGCGAGGGACAGATCTCCTACGAGCAGTACTTC. This sequence encodes CASSEGQISYEQYF.

The rearrangement uses TRBV5-1 and TRBJ1-2; D unresolved. Looked up from germline, CDR1 is SGHRS and CDR2 is YFSETQ. V was cut by 2 bases and J by 8 bases, with 22 bases left in between. The CDR3 sequence is 16 residues long. This chain's CDR3 is CASSLDGVTSRNGYTF. The CDR3 coding sequence is TGCGCCAGCAGCTTAGATGGTGTGACTTCCCGAAACGGCTACACCTTC.

In this sample, this clonotype turned up a few times. V and J are TRBV12-3 or TRBV12-4 and TRBJ1-5; D is unclear. The CDR3 contains 12 residues. V lost 7 bases and J 3 bases, leaving 7 bases between the germline ends. The CDR3 spells CASTLNNQPQHF. CDR3 nucleotide sequence: TGTGCCAGCACCTTAAACAATCAGCCCCAGCATTTT.

This clonotype was counted between two and nine times. V is TRBV6-1 and J is TRBJ1-5; 7 nucleotides align to TRBD1. The germline V gene encodes CDR1 MNHNS and CDR2 SASEGT. The CDR3 runs 15 residues. The V segment lost 10 bases and the J segment 7 bases; nucleotides outside the gene matches: 16. The CDR3 coding sequence is TGTGCCATTTCGACAGGGCCCCAGGTAAACCAGCCCCAGCATTTT. Translated, it gives CAISTGPQVNQPQHF.

This clonotype was picked up many times. The rearrangement uses TRBV29-1 and TRBJ1-1; tentatively, D is TRBD1 (5 bases). From germline, CDR1 is SQVTM and CDR2 ANQGSEA. This CDR3 is 14 amino acids long. Trimming shortened V by 0 bases and J by 6 bases, and 14 bases separated the two germline ends. CDR3 residues: CSVEEGHDNAEAFF. DNA of the CDR3: TGCAGCGTTGAAGAAGGACATGACAACGCTGAAGCTTTCTTT.

The sample holds many counts of this clonotype. The rearrangement links TRBV15 to TRBJ2-7; D is unresolved. V was shortened by 0 bases and J by 3 bases, with 15 bases between the two germline ends. The CDR3 spans 16 residues. Germline assignment: CDR1 LNHNV and CDR2 YYDKDF (reference sequence). The CDR3 nucleotides read TGTGCCACCAGCAGAGATCGAAAGGGTGCCCTCTACGAGCAGTACTTC. Translating gives CATSRDRKGALYEQYF.

There are many counts of this clonotype. The chain recombines TRBV6-1 with TRBJ2-5; no reliable D call. Germline values: CDR1 MNHNS, CDR2 SASEGT. Trimming left V 5 bases short and J 0 bases short, with 10 bases between. The CDR3 consists of 14 residues. The CDR3 is CASSPRSYQETQYF. CDR3 coding DNA: TGTGCCAGCAGTCCCCGCAGTTACCAAGAGACCCAGTACTTC.

The sample holds a few counts of this clonotype. The chain joins TRBV12-3 or TRBV12-4 to TRBJ2-7; D gene ambiguous. The CDR3 is 13 residues long. V dropped 6 bases and J dropped 0 bases, with 9 bases sitting between them. CDR3 nucleotides: TGTGCCAGCAGGTCCCCGCTCTCCTACGAGCAGTACTTC. Its translation: CASRSPLSYEQYF.

This clonotype was seen only a few times. J is TRBJ2-7 and V is TRBV7-9; D is unresolved. Trimming pared 3 bases from V and 3 bases from J, leaving 6 bases between. This CDR3 region has 12 residues. Germline CDR1 and CDR2: SEHNR and FQNEAQ (reference sequence). The CDR3, as DNA: TGTGCCAGCAGCTTTAGCCACTACGAGCAGTACTTC. Translated: CASSFSHYEQYF.

The chain has TRBV5-1 and TRBJ2-2, with D perhaps given as TRBD1 or TRBD2 (5 bases each). CDR1 SGHRS and CDR2 YFSETQ come from the germline V gene. With 3 bases removed from V and 5 bases from J, the gap between germline ends came to 20 bases. The CDR3 length is 17 residues. This chain's CDR3 is CASSSGTLHGWTGELFF. The CDR3 DNA is TGCGCCAGCAGCTCCGGGACCTTACATGGGTGGACCGGGGAGCTGTTTTTT.

This clonotype occurred many times. This chain joins TRBV20-1 and TRBJ2-5, with D uncertain. The CDR3 runs 12 residues. CDR1 is DFQATT and CDR2 is SNEGSKA in the germline V gene (reference sequence). V shed 2 bases and J shed 1 base, with 5 bases lying between them. In DNA, the CDR3 is TGCAGTGCTAGACAAGCCCAAGAGACCCAGTACTTC. Translated: CSARQAQETQYF.

The chain employs TRBV25-1 and TRBJ1-2; D not resolved. V was shortened by 6 bases and J by 3 bases, with 11 bases between the two germline ends. This CDR3 is 13 amino acids long. Per the germline V gene, CDR1 is MGHDK and CDR2 is SYGVNS. The CDR3 nucleotides read TGTGCCAGCAGAATACTTTGCCACTATGGCTACACCTTC. It codes for CASRILCHYGYTF.

Only a few counts were recorded for this clonotype. The rearrangement uses TRBV20-1 and TRBJ2-3; D remains ambiguous. CDR3 size: 12 residues. CDR1 is DFQATT and CDR2 is SNEGSKA in the germline V gene (reference sequence). V was shortened by 0 bases and J by 5 bases, with 6 bases between the two germline ends. CDR3 loop: CSARDPVDTQYF. Here the CDR3 DNA reads TGCAGTGCTAGAGATCCGGTAGATACGCAGTATTTT.

This clonotype was seen a few times. This sequence joins TRBV12-3 or TRBV12-4 and TRBJ1-2; D not certain. The CDR3 totals 13 residues. The V and J ends lost 4 bases and 7 bases respectively, with 13 bases between them. CDR3 sequence (DNA): TGTGCCAGCAGTTCATGGACCTCTAGTGGCTACACCTTC. It is translated as CASSSWTSSGYTF.

The V and J genes are TRBV20-1 and TRBJ1-5; a weak D match, TRBD1 (6 bases). The CDR3 covers 16 residues. Germline CDR1 and CDR2: DFQATT and SNEGSKA (reference sequence). The V and J ends lost 5 bases and 0 bases respectively, with 17 bases between them. The CDR3 region has the DNA TGCAGTGCTTTAGTGGGCAGGGGCTATAGCAATCAGCCCCAGCATTTT. Translation gives CSALVGRGYSNQPQHF.

This clonotype was detected ten times or more. V is TRBV7-3 and J is TRBJ2-3, with 7 bases lining up with TRBD1. From germline, CDR1 is SGHTA and CDR2 FQGTGA. V lost 5 bases, J lost 0 bases, and 5 bases stayed unmatched. CDR3 length equals 15 residues. The CDR3 nucleotides read TGTGCCAGCAGCCGACAGGGTTATAGCACAGATACGCAGTATTTT. This encodes CASSRQGYSTDTQYF.